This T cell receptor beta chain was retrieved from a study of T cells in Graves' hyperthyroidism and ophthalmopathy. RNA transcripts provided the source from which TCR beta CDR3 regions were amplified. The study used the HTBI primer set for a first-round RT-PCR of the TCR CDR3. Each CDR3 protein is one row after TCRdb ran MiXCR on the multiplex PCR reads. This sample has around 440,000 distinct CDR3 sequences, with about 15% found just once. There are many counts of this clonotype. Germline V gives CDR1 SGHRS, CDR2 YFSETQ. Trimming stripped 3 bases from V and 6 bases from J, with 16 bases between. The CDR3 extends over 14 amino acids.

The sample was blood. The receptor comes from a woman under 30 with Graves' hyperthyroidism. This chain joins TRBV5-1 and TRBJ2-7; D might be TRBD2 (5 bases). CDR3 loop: CASSSAGPRGEQYF. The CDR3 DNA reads TGCGCCAGCAGCTCGGCGGGCCCCCGTGGCGAGCAGTACTTC. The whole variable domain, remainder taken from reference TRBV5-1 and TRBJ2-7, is KAGVTQTPRYLIKTRGQQVTLSCSPISGHRSVSWYQQTPGQGLQFLFEYFSETQRNKGNFPGRFSGRQFSNSRSEMNVSTLELGDSALYLCASSSAGPRGEQYFGPGTRLTVT.